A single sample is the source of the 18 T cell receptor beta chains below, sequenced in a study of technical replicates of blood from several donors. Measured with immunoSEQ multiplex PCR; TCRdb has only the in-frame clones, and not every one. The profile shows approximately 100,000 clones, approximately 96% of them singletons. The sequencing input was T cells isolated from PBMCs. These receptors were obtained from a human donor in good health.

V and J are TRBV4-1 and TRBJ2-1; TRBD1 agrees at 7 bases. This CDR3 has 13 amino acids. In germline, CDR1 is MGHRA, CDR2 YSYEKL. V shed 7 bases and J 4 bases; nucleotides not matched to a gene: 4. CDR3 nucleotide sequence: TGCGCCAGCAAGCAGGGGGAATACAATGAGCAGTTCTTC. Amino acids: CASKQGEYNEQFF.

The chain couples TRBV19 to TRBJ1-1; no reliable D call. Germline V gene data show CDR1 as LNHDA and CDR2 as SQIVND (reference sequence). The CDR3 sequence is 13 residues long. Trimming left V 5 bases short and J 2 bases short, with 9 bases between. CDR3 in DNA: TGTGCCAGTAGTCCGGTCTCAAACACTGAAGCTTTCTTT. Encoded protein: CASSPVSNTEAFF.

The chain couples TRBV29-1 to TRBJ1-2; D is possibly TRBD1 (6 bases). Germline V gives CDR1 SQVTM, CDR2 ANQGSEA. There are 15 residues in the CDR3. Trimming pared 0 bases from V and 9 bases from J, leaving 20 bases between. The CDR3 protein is CSVEERKGQGPCYTF. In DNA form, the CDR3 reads TGCAGCGTTGAAGAAAGGAAGGGCCAGGGGCCATGCTACACCTTC.

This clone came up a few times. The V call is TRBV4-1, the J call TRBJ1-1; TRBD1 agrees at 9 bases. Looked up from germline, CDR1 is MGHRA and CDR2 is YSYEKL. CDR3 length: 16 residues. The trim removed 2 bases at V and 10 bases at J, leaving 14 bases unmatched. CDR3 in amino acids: CASSQQGGQGTYRAFF. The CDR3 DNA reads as TGCGCCAGCAGCCAACAAGGGGGACAGGGAACCTATAGAGCTTTCTTT.

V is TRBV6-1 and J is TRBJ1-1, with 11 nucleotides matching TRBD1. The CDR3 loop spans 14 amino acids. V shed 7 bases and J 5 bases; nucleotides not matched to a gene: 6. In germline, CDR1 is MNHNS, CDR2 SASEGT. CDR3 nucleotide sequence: TGTGCCAGCACACAGGACAGGGGGCTTACTGAAGCTTTCTTT. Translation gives CASTQDRGLTEAFF.

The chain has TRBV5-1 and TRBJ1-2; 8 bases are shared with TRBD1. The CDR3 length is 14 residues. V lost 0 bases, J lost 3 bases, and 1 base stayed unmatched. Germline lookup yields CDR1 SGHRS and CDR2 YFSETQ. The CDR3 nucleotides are TGCGCCAGCAGCTTGGCAGGGGGCGACTATGGCTACACCTTC. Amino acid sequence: CASSLAGGDYGYTF.

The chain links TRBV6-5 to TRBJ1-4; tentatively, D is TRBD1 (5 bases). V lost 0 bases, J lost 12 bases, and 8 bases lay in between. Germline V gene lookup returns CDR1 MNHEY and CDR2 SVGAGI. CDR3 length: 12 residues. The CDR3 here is CASSYSGGELFF. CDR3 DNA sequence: TGTGCCAGCAGTTACTCGGGGGGGGAACTGTTTTTT.

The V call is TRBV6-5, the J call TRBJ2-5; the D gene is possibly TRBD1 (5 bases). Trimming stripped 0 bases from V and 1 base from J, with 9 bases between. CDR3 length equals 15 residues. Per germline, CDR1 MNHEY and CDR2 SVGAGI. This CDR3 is CASSYSLRAQETQYF. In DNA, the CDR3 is TGTGCCAGCAGTTACTCTCTCAGGGCCCAAGAGACCCAGTACTTC.

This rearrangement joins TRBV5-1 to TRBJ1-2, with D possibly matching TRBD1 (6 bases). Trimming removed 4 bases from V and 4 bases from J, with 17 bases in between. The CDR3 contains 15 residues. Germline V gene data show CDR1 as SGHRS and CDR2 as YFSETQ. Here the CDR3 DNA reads TGCGCCAGCAGCCTCATGGAGACAGGTGCCTATGGCTACACCTTC. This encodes CASSLMETGAYGYTF. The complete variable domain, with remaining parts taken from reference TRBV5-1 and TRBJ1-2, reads KAGVTQTPRYLIKTRGQQVTLSCSPISGHRSVSWYQQTPGQGLQFLFEYFSETQRNKGNFPGRFSGRQFSNSRSEMNVSTLELGDSALYLCASSLMETGAYGYTFGSGTRLTVV.

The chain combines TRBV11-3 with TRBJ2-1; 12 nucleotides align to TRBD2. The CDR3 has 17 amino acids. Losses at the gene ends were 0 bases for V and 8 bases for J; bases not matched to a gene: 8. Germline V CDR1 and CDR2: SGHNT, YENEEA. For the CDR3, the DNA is TGTGCCAGCAGCTTAGAAGCCCGGGCTAGCGGGGGGGATGAGCAGTTCTTC. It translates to CASSLEARASGGDEQFF.

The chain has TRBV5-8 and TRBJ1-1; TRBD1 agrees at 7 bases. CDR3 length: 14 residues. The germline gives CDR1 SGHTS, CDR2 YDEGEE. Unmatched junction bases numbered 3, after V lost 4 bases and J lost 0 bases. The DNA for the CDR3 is TGTGCCAGCAGCAAGGGGGCGGTGAACACTGAAGCTTTCTTT. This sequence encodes CASSKGAVNTEAFF. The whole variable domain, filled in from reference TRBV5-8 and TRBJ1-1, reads EAGVTQSPTHLIKTRGQQATLRCSPISGHTSVYWYQQALGLGLQFLLWYDEGEERNRGNFPPRFSGRQFPNYSSELNVNALELEDSALYLCASSKGAVNTEAFFGQGTRLTVV.

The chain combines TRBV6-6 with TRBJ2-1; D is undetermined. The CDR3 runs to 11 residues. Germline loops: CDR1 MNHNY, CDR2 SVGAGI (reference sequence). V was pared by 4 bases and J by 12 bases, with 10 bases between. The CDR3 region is CASSLERGQFF. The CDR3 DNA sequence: TGTGCCAGCAGTTTAGAGCGTGGGCAGTTCTTC.

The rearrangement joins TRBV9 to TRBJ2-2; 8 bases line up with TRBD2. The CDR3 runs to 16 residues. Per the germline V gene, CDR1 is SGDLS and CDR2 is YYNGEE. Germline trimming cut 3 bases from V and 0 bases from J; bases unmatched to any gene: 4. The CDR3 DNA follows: TGTGCCAGCAGCGCTCGGGGGGGCGCGAACACCGGGGAGCTGTTTTTT. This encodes CASSARGGANTGELFF.

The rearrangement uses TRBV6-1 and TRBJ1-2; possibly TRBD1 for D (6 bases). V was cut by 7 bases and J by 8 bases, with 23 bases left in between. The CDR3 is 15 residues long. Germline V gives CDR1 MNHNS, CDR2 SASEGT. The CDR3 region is CASNSGQFTAGGYTF. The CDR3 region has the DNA TGTGCCAGCAATTCAGGACAGTTCACGGCCGGCGGCTACACCTTC.

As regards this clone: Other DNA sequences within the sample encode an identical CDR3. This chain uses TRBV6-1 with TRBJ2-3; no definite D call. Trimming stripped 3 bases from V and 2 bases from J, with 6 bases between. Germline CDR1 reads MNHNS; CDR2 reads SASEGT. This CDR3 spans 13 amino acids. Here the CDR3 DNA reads TGTGCCAGCAGTGACCCTTCCACAGATACGCAGTATTTT. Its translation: CASSDPSTDTQYF.

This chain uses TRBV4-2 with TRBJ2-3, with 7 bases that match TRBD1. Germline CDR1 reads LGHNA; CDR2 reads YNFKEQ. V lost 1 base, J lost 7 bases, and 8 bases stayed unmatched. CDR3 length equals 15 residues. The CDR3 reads CASSQAGGDRNTQYF. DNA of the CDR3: TGTGCCAGCAGCCAAGCAGGGGGAGACCGGAATACGCAGTATTTT.

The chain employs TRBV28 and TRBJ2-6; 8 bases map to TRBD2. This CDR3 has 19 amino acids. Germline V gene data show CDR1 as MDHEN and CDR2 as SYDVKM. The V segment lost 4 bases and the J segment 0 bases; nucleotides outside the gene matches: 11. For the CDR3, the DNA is TGTGCCAGCAGTTCTCTGGGACTAGTGGGGAGCTCTGGGGCCAACGTCCTGACTTTC. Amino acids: CASSSLGLVGSSGANVLTF.

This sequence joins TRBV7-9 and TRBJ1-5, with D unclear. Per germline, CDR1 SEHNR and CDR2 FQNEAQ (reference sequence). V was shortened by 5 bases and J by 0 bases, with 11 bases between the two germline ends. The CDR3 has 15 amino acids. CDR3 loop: CASSPSTDSNQPQHF. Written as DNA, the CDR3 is TGTGCCAGCAGCCCAAGCACCGATAGCAATCAGCCCCAGCATTTT.